This T cell receptor beta chain was profiled in a study of blood T cell repertoires in COVID-19. Study summary: Sites across the United States, Italy and Spain contributed samples from acute and convalescent COVID-19.

Under the authors' procedure: Reference gene primer amplification gave estimated nucleated cell counts. The protocol was immunoSEQ multiplex PCR, while the TCRdb copy is restricted to in-frame clones and leaves out a portion. V and J calls and clone size are as listed in that table; D and trimming were resolved from the DNA. The sample carries about 120,000 clones, approximately 84% recorded once. This CDR3 is built from 16 residues. Germline V gives CDR1 LNHDA, CDR2 SQIVND (reference sequence). Trimming took off 3 bases at V and 7 bases at J, with 21 bases between the two ends. The genes are TRBV19 and TRBJ1-2; a possible D gene is TRBD1 (5 bases). The receptor's source is a man in his 70s with active or convalescent COVID-19. The sequencing sample was made of peripheral blood. CDR3 sequence (DNA): TGTGCCAGTAGTATGGGGCTTTTATGGGCAGCCCCTGGCTACACCTTC. It is translated as CASSMGLLWAAPGYTF.